Reported below is one TCR beta chain. This sample is part of a study of blood T cell repertoires in COVID-19. In the study overall: The United States, Italy and Spain supplied acute and convalescent COVID-19 samples. The analysed material was cDNA or gDNA that came from T cells, B-cell-depleted T cells, or PBMCs.

Assay: immunoSEQ multiplex PCR; the TCRdb copy retains only in-frame clones and omits some. Of 45,000 to 70,000 clones in the sample, roughly 79% were seen once. V was shortened by 0 bases and J by 5 bases, with 10 bases between the two germline ends. Germline CDR1 is SGHAT and CDR2 is FQNNGV. The CDR3 covers 14 residues. The sequenced material came from peripheral blood. This receptor was obtained from a woman over 75 with active or convalescent COVID-19. The chain links TRBV11-2 to TRBJ1-1; D not resolved. The CDR3: CASSLDPGMTEAFF. The CDR3 DNA is TGTGCCAGCAGCTTAGATCCGGGTATGACTGAAGCTTTCTTT.